These 22 T cell receptor beta chains were sequenced from one sample in a study of T cell responses to AZD1222 COVID-19 vaccine. Libraries were prepared by immunoSEQ multiplex PCR; TCRdb keeps only in-frame clonotypes and omits some of them. Listed are about 140,000 clones; about 2.3% falls within the top ten. Specimen: peripheral blood. Receptors were obtained from an adult in good health.

The chain combines TRBV18 with TRBJ2-4, with D maybe TRBD1 (5 bases). The V gene's germline CDR1 is KGHSH and CDR2 LQKENI. Trimming left V 3 bases short and J 5 bases short, with 11 bases between. The CDR3 loop spans 14 amino acids. CDR3 bases: TGTGCCAGCTCACCTCTCCCGACAGAAAACATTCAGTACTTC. This translates into CASSPLPTENIQYF. Complete variable domain (other parts from reference TRBV18 and TRBJ2-4): NAGVMQNPRHLVRRRGQEARLRCSPMKGHSHVYWYRQLPEEGLKFMVYLQKENIIDESGMPKERFSAEFPKEGPSILRIQQVVRGDSAAYFCASSPLPTENIQYFGAGTRLSVL.

The genes are TRBV30 and TRBJ2-1; 10 nucleotides align to TRBD2. With 3 bases clipped from V and 6 bases from J, the junction kept 5 bases outside the gene matches. This CDR3 has 14 residues. Germline CDR1 is GTSNPN and CDR2 is SVGIG (reference sequence). CDR3 amino acids: CAWRTGLATNEQFF. CDR3 sequence (DNA): TGTGCCTGGAGAACGGGACTAGCGACCAATGAGCAGTTCTTC.

This chain joins TRBV19 and TRBJ1-1; no clear D. Germline V lookup: CDR1 LNHDA, CDR2 SQIVND (reference sequence). V shed 3 bases and J shed 1 base, with 15 bases lying between them. The CDR3 loop spans 16 amino acids. Written as DNA, the CDR3 is TGTGCCAGTAGTATTGGGTGGGTTAGGAAGAACACTGAAGCTTTCTTT. This encodes CASSIGWVRKNTEAFF.

The rearrangement links TRBV9 to TRBJ1-1; D gene uncertain. CDR3 size: 18 residues. Germline CDR1 is SGDLS and CDR2 is YYNGEE. V was clipped by 7 bases and J by 3 bases, with 28 bases between them. In DNA, the CDR3 is TGTGCCAGCCCAACGCGAATCGGCTTGGGATGTGAGGACACTGAAGCTTTCTTT. The encoded protein is CASPTRIGLGCEDTEAFF.

J is TRBJ1-3 and V is TRBV7-9; TRBD1 might be the D (6 bases). CDR3 length: 14 residues. CDR1 is SEHNR, CDR2 FQNEAQ, per germline (reference sequence). Trimming cost V 5 bases and J 1 base, with 9 bases left between them. CDR3: CASSTGTSGNTIYF. The CDR3 DNA sequence: TGTGCCAGCAGCACAGGGACATCTGGAAACACCATATATTTT. The full variable domain, rest sourced from reference TRBV7-9 and TRBJ1-3, is DTGVSQNPRHKITKRGQNVTFRCDPISEHNRLYWYRQTLGQGPEFLTYFQNEAQLEKSRLLSDRFSAERPKGSFSTLEIQRTEQGDSAMYLCASSTGTSGNTIYFGEGSWLTVV.

V gene TRBV2 combines with J gene TRBJ1-4; 7 nucleotides align to TRBD1. The germline CDR1 and CDR2 sequences are SNHLY and FYNNEI. The CDR3 covers 15 residues. Trimming removed 6 bases from V and 4 bases from J; junction bases left unmatched: 8. CDR3 DNA: TGTGCCAGCAGCGCAGGGACAGCCCGTAATGAAAAACTGTTTTTT. This encodes CASSAGTARNEKLFF.

The chain has TRBV30 and TRBJ2-1; D perhaps matches TRBD2 (7 bases). The CDR3 covers 17 residues. From germline, CDR1 is GTSNPN and CDR2 SVGIG (reference sequence). The V and J ends lost 0 bases and 6 bases respectively, with 21 bases between them. The chain's CDR3 is CAWSVPRGGSGVNEQFF. The CDR3 DNA is TGTGCCTGGAGTGTCCCCAGGGGAGGGTCGGGTGTCAATGAGCAGTTCTTC.

The genes are TRBV7-9 and TRBJ1-6, with a tentative D call TRBD1 (5 bases). The length of the CDR3 is 18 residues. The V and J ends lost 0 bases and 0 bases respectively, with 12 bases between them. Per germline, CDR1 SEHNR and CDR2 FQNEAQ (reference sequence). The CDR3 region is CASSLASAGGSYNSPLHF. The CDR3 nucleotides are TGTGCCAGCAGCTTAGCCTCGGCGGGGGGCTCCTATAATTCACCCCTCCACTTT.

The rearrangement links TRBV28 to TRBJ2-5, with D unresolved. V gave up 8 bases and J gave up 1 base, with 14 bases separating them. The CDR3 length is 14 residues. Germline V gene sequence: CDR1 MDHEN, CDR2 SYDVKM. In DNA form, the CDR3 reads TGTGCCAGCCGCGTCCAGTCAATCCAAGAGACCCAGTACTTC. It translates to CASRVQSIQETQYF.

This chain joins TRBV4-2 and TRBJ1-2; D is perhaps TRBD1 (5 bases). Germline V gene data show CDR1 as LGHNA and CDR2 as YNFKEQ. The CDR3 consists of 14 residues. V was cut by 4 bases and J by 2 bases, with 11 bases left in between. CDR3 protein: CASSPIGGNYGYTF. As DNA, the CDR3 is TGTGCCAGCAGCCCCATCGGGGGGAACTATGGCTACACCTTC.

The chain joins TRBV4-2 to TRBJ2-3, with unresolved D. There are 16 residues in the CDR3. Germline V gives CDR1 LGHNA, CDR2 YNFKEQ. V was shortened by 4 bases and J by 2 bases, with 16 bases between the two germline ends. CDR3 in DNA: TGTGCCAGCAGCCGGTCCGCCAAAGTTCTCACAGATACGCAGTATTTT. It encodes CASSRSAKVLTDTQYF.

V is TRBV5-8 and J is TRBJ1-5, with 9 bases identical to TRBD1. The V segment lost 2 bases and the J segment 3 bases; nucleotides outside the gene matches: 9. The germline CDR1 and CDR2 sequences are SGHTS and YDEGEE. CDR3 length equals 17 residues. CDR3 nucleotides: TGTGCCAGCAGCTTTGGACAGGGGAAGGGCCCCAATCAGCCCCAGCATTTT. This codes for CASSFGQGKGPNQPQHF.

V gene TRBV18 combines with J gene TRBJ1-2; D remains unclear. V lost 4 bases to trimming and J lost 0 bases, with 9 bases between them. Germline-derived CDR1 and CDR2 are KGHSH and LQKENI. The length of the CDR3 is 14 residues. The CDR3 spells CASSLDGANYGYTF. Written as DNA, the CDR3 is TGTGCCAGCTCACTGGACGGGGCTAACTATGGCTACACCTTC.

The genes are TRBV6-5 and TRBJ1-6; a possible D gene is TRBD1 (5 bases). The CDR3 consists of 11 residues. The V end was cut by 7 bases, the J end by 14 bases, with 12 bases between. The germline gives CDR1 MNHEY, CDR2 SVGAGI. The CDR3 loop reads CASTARGSLHF. Written as DNA, the CDR3 is TGTGCCAGCACCGCGAGGGGTTCCCTCCACTTT.

The chain carries TRBV2 and TRBJ1-2; 8 nucleotides align to TRBD1. The V segment lost 6 bases and the J segment 10 bases; nucleotides outside the gene matches: 10. CDR1 SNHLY and CDR2 FYNNEI come from the germline V gene. This CDR3 contains 13 residues. The CDR3 spells CASRTDREGVYTF. The CDR3 region has the DNA TGTGCCAGCAGGACGGACAGGGAGGGTGTCTACACCTTC.

The rearrangement uses TRBV11-2 and TRBJ1-1; a weak D match, TRBD1 (5 bases). Germline lookup yields CDR1 SGHAT and CDR2 FQNNGV. The CDR3 contains 16 residues. V was trimmed by 0 bases and J by 1 base, leaving 12 bases between them. The CDR3 sequence is CASSLDWGNRNTEAFF. For the CDR3, the DNA is TGTGCCAGCAGCTTAGATTGGGGCAACAGGAACACTGAAGCTTTCTTT.

The chain recombines TRBV15 with TRBJ1-1; D not resolved. The CDR3 length is 13 residues. The germline V gene has CDR1 LNHNV and CDR2 YYDKDF (reference sequence). V dropped 8 bases and J dropped 6 bases, with 16 bases sitting between them. CDR3 sequence reads: CATCTGWSAEAFF. For the CDR3, the DNA is TGTGCCACCTGCACGGGGTGGTCCGCTGAAGCTTTCTTT.

The chain combines TRBV30 with TRBJ1-1, with D tentatively TRBD1 (6 bases). The CDR3 contains 14 residues. CDR1 is GTSNPN and CDR2 is SVGIG in the germline V gene (reference sequence). V lost 4 bases to trimming and J lost 6 bases, with 18 bases between them. The CDR3 sequence is CAWTRGTLNPEAFF. CDR3 coding DNA: TGTGCCTGGACAAGGGGGACCCTCAACCCTGAAGCTTTCTTT.

The rearrangement uses TRBV7-2 and TRBJ1-1, with 8 bases aligning to TRBD1. This CDR3 region has 16 residues. The germline CDR1 and CDR2 sequences are SGHTA and FQGNSA. Trimming cost V 5 bases and J 1 base; bases outside gene matches: 9. CDR3 sequence: CASSPPTGVGNTEAFF. As DNA, the CDR3 is TGTGCCAGCAGCCCCCCGACAGGGGTAGGGAACACTGAAGCTTTCTTT.

This chain uses TRBV6-4 with TRBJ1-6; D remains ambiguous. There are 14 residues in the CDR3. V dropped 2 bases and J dropped 10 bases, with 12 bases sitting between them. The germline V gene has CDR1 MRHNA and CDR2 SNTAGT. The CDR3 loop is CASSDLRVGSPLHF. The DNA for the CDR3 is TGTGCCAGCAGTGACCTTAGGGTGGGATCACCCCTCCACTTT.

This sequence joins TRBV11-2 and TRBJ2-7; D is undetermined. The CDR3 runs to 13 residues. From germline, CDR1 is SGHAT and CDR2 FQNNGV. V lost 3 bases, J lost 5 bases, and 11 bases lay in between. This CDR3 reads CASSFGLGDEQYF. The CDR3 DNA reads as TGTGCCAGCAGCTTCGGGCTGGGCGACGAGCAGTACTTC. Full variable domain (remainder filled in from reference TRBV11-2 and TRBJ2-7): EAGVAQSPRYKIIEKRQSVAFWCNPISGHATLYWYQQILGQGPKLLIQFQNNGVVDDSQLPKDRFSAERLKGVDSTLKIQPAKLEDSAVYLCASSFGLGDEQYFGPGTRLTVT.

The chain is built from TRBV4-3 and TRBJ2-5; 10 bases are shared with TRBD1. Germline CDR1 reads LGHNA; CDR2 reads YSLEER. CDR3 length equals 16 residues. The trim removed 3 bases at V and 3 bases at J, leaving 7 bases unmatched. The CDR3 DNA follows: TGCGCCAGCAGCCAGACCGGGACAGGGGACGAAGAGACCCAGTACTTC. This codes for CASSQTGTGDEETQYF.